This T cell receptor (beta chain) comes out of a study of blood T cell repertoires in COVID-19. Study in general: Both acute and convalescent COVID-19 samples were obtained from the United States, Italy and Spain. T cells, B-cell-depleted T cells, or PBMCs provided the cDNA or gDNA that served as material.

Enrolment of Seattle patients took place during active infection, and they were followed longitudinally. The V and J ends lost 5 bases and 0 bases respectively, with 14 bases between them. The CDR3 runs 15 residues. Per germline, CDR1 SGHVS and CDR2 FQNEAQ. In the original workflow: Estimation of nucleated cell counts was performed using reference gene primer amplification. Assay: immunoSEQ multiplex PCR; the TCRdb copy retains only in-frame clones and omits some. D and trimming come from the DNA, and the V and J calls and clone size come from that table. Altogether 300,000 to 400,000 clones are present, roughly 90% being singletons, with the ten largest covering under 3.5%. This clone was seen just once.

The chain uses TRBV7-8 and TRBJ2-7, with TRBD2 as a possible D gene (6 bases). Sequenced input: peripheral blood. The sequence was collected from a woman aged 25 to 39 with COVID-19, enrolled during active disease. The CDR3 coding sequence is TGTGCCAGCAGCCCCCGGGGGTCTAGCTCCTACGAGCAGTACTTC. Translated, it gives CASSPRGSSSYEQYF.